The T cell receptor (beta chain) under discussion was sequenced for a study of blood T cells in healthy people across ages. Germline V gene lookup returns CDR1 KGHDR and CDR2 SFDVKD. V gave up 0 bases and J gave up 10 bases, with 9 bases separating them. The CDR3 totals 13 residues. As for this clonotype: The target antigen is unknown.

General study points: In long-lived donors, naive CD4+ cell counts and diversity exceeded those of aged donors. As age increased, TCR beta diversity per million T cells fell in a roughly linear fashion.

For the second PCR, which ran for about 7 to 12 cycles, a sample-barcoded 5' primer and a J-beta primer mix were used. Each cDNA molecule, via a template-switch adaptor with 12 random nucleotides, was tagged. TCRdb called the 5' RACE reads again in MiXCR, with one record for every CDR3 protein. The data hold 1.5 million or so distinct CDR3 sequences, with approximately 42% observed a single time. This receptor was obtained from a woman between 18 and 29 years old in good health. Sequenced sample: blood. The chain carries TRBV24-1 and TRBJ2-1; a possible D gene is TRBD1 (6 bases). The CDR3 spells CATSDLGQTEQFF. Here the CDR3 DNA reads TGTGCCACCAGTGATTTGGGACAGACAGAGCAGTTCTTC.